This TCR beta chain came from a study of CXCR3 chemokines and chemotherapy response in bladder cancer. One entry per CDR3 protein, called by TCRdb with MiXCR from the PCR reads. The sample has about 5,000 distinct CDR3 sequences; around 14% are singletons. This clonotype occurred many times. The receptor comes from a human donor with bladder cancer that responded to neoadjuvant chemotherapy. The specimen was obtained from a patient whose treatment included neoadjuvant chemotherapy.

This CDR3 reads CASSLGLNSEGYTF. The CDR3 nucleotides are TGTGCCAGCAGTCTGGGGTTAAACTCGGAAGGCTACACCTTC. The V gene is TRBV6-1, the J gene TRBJ1-2; D gene ambiguous. Germline CDR1 and CDR2: MNHNS and SASEGT. Trimming took 5 bases from V and 8 from J, leaving 18 bases between them. The CDR3 totals 14 residues.